A selection of T cell receptor beta chains follows, all from one sample in a study of OX40 agonist ivuxolimab in advanced cancers. Data came from immunoSEQ multiplex PCR; TCRdb stores just in-frame clones and leaves some out. The sample shows about 48,000 clones, 80% to 90% of them seen only once. Sequences were derived from CD4+ or CD8+ T cells sorted from blood, sampled in a trial of the OX40 agonist ivuxolimab. These receptors all come from an adult with an advanced solid tumor such as melanoma, head and neck, liver or kidney cancer. The CDR3 runs from the conserved cysteine through the conserved F or W. D genes are given only for firm matches. The size of a clone is reported for some rows only, either as once, few or many, or as a class for expanded clones.

>TRBV7-6|-|TRBJ2-7|-
TGTGCCAGCAGCTTAAGCGGTGAGCAGTACTTC
CASSLSGEQYF
>TRBV10-3|TRBD2|TRBJ2-5|-
TGTGCCATCAGTGAGTCTCTTGGAGCGGGAGGGATCCAAGAGACCCAGTACTTC
CAISESLGAGGIQETQYF
>TRBV18|TRBD1|TRBJ1-2|-
TGTGCCAGCTCAAGACAGGGGTCTAACTATGGCTACACCTTC
CASSRQGSNYGYTF
>TRBV14|-|TRBJ2-1|-
TGTGCCAGCAGCCTAGTCCCCCAGGTCTCCTACAATGAGCAGTTCTTC
CASSLVPQVSYNEQFF
>TRBV7-9|-|TRBJ2-5|-
TGTGCCAGCAGCCCTAGTTTCGGAGAGACCCAGTACTTC
CASSPSFGETQYF
>TRBV10-2|-|TRBJ1-1|-
TGCGCCAGCAGTCACGGGAACACTGAAGCTTTCTTT
CASSHGNTEAFF
>TRBV19|-|TRBJ1-2|-
TGTGCCAGTAGTATGGTCAGGGACTATGGCTACACCTTC
CASSMVRDYGYTF
>TRBV5-1|-|TRBJ2-1|-
TGCGCCAGCAGCTTGGAACTGAACTCCTACAATGAGCAGTTCTTC
CASSLELNSYNEQFF
>TRBV25-1|-|TRBJ1-3|few
TGTGCCAGCAGTGATATGGATGGGCCTGGAAACACCATATATTTT
CASSDMDGPGNTIYF
>TRBV21-1|-|TRBJ2-1|-
TGTGCCAGCAGCAACATGACTAGCGCACTCTACAATGAGCAGTTCTTC
CASSNMTSALYNEQFF
>TRBV11-2|TRBD1|TRBJ2-6|-
TGTGCCAGCAGCCCCCGGACAGGGTTTATGTCTGGGGCCAACGTCCTGACTTTC
CASSPRTGFMSGANVLTF
>TRBV6-5|TRBD1|TRBJ1-1|once
TGTGCCAGCAGAGATGACCAGGGGGGCACTGAAGCTTTCTTT
CASRDDQGGTEAFF
>TRBV28|TRBD1|TRBJ2-6|few
TGTGCCAGCAGTTCTACGATGACAGGGACCCCTGGGGCCAACGTCCTGACTTTC
CASSSTMTGTPGANVLTF